This T cell receptor (beta chain) is from a study of T cells in narcolepsy (dated by TCRdb to 2017 to 2018). With respect to the entire study: Patients with narcolepsy type 1 or type 2 (NT1, NT2) were enrolled in the study together with healthy control donors. To look for autoreactive T cells in narcolepsy patients that target self-antigens of hypocretin neurons (hypocretin, TRIB2), the study used TCR Vbeta sequencing to follow clonotypes in blood and CSF. The research as a whole found: Patients and controls had similar numbers of sequenced blood memory CD4+ clonotypes, with averages of around 41,000 in patients and some 35,000 in controls. Autoreactive clonotypes were reported to be detected serially in the blood of the same patients and of different patients, but not in the blood of healthy controls. Plots comparing CSF and blood CD4+ T cell clonotypes from the same patient highlighted HCRT-specific and TRIB2-specific autoreactive clonotypes. No sequences matching autoreactive T cell clones were contained in some blood memory CD4+ repertoires from patients and controls.

This clone was detected once. Its cognate antigen has yet to be identified. Base-call qualities are not available, and no considerably larger clone is one nucleotide away. For TCR Vbeta sequencing, memory CD4+ T cells were sorted ex vivo from the peripheral blood of narcolepsy patients and healthy controls. Including the terminal cysteine and phenylalanine, the CDR3 comprises 16 residues. Only the CDR3 region is kept as DNA, spanning 48 bases read in frame from base 1. Trimming takes 4 bases from V and 2 bases from J, and the germline ends sit 16 bases apart. For CDR1 and CDR2, the germline V gene lists LGHNT and FRNRAP. The library was obtained by the immunoSEQ multiplex PCR assay. Imported from immuneACCESS, the table was reduced by TCRdb to in-frame sequences with V and J called. These copies leave out some clones; in studies compared against another copy, an unresolved V gene accounts for under half, and the cause of the remainder is not known. Here the sample has 25,000 to 30,000 clones; 81% occur a single time. The leading ten clones occupy under 1.2% of the sample.

The sample comprised memory (CD45RA-) CD4+ T cells from blood. Explained via the paper, the cell subset or site label denotes: memory T cells sorted ex vivo from peripheral blood. The receptor chain draws on TRBV12-5 and TRBJ2-3, with TRBD2 perhaps the D gene, on 6 matching bases. The source of this sequence is a human donor in good health. The bases read TGTGCTAGTGGTTCGCCTCCCGGGAGCACCACAGATACGCAGTATTTT. This codes for CASGSPPGSTTDTQYF.